What follows are 12 T cell receptor beta chains derived from one specimen sequenced in a study of cytomegalovirus exposure and HLA in healthy donors. Produced via immunoSEQ multiplex PCR; TCRdb's table is partial and in-frame only. The table includes 90,000 to 120,000 clones, approximately 85% detected once. The sequencing sample was made of PBMCs. The receptors were sampled from a young woman in good health and CMV-seronegative.

The J gene is TRBJ1-2, the V gene TRBV2; tentatively, D is TRBD1 (6 bases). This CDR3 comprises 15 residues. Looked up from germline, CDR1 is SNHLY and CDR2 is FYNNEI. Trimming cost V 6 bases and J 4 bases, with 18 bases left between them. The CDR3 region has the DNA TGTGCCAGCAGGGGATGGGACACGGGATTCTATGGCTACACCTTC. Amino acid sequence: CASRGWDTGFYGYTF.

The chain links TRBV7-9 to TRBJ2-5; D is perhaps TRBD1 (5 bases). The V end was cut by 5 bases, the J end by 5 bases, with 12 bases between. Germline loops: CDR1 SEHNR, CDR2 FQNEAQ (reference sequence). The CDR3 spans 13 residues. The CDR3 protein is CASSQGGWETQYF. CDR3 DNA: TGTGCCAGCAGCCAGGGTGGCTGGGAGACCCAGTACTTC.

This rearrangement joins TRBV2 to TRBJ2-3; TRBD1 agrees at 8 bases. This CDR3 spans 17 amino acids. V shed 6 bases and J 6 bases; nucleotides not matched to a gene: 17. The germline V gene has CDR1 SNHLY and CDR2 FYNNEI. The CDR3: CASRTATGVNTGDTQYF. The CDR3 nucleotides are TGTGCCAGCAGGACGGCGACAGGGGTTAACACGGGGGATACGCAGTATTTT.

The chain uses TRBV7-9 and TRBJ1-5, with TRBD1 matching 7 bases. The CDR3 consists of 14 residues. V trimming: 4 bases; J trimming: 5 bases; junction bases outside the gene matches: 5. The V gene's germline CDR1 is SEHNR and CDR2 FQNEAQ (reference sequence). CDR3 DNA: TGTGCCAGCAGCTCCATTCAGGGGGATCAGCCCCAGCATTTT. The encoded protein is CASSSIQGDQPQHF.

This chain links TRBV5-1 with TRBJ2-5; 8 bases are shared with TRBD2. With V trimmed by 0 bases and J by 5 bases, 12 bases remained unmatched. The CDR3 extends over 17 amino acids. Germline CDR1 SGHRS, CDR2 YFSETQ. The CDR3 reads CASSLGAGVPLRETQYF. The DNA of the CDR3 is TGCGCCAGCAGCTTGGGAGCGGGGGTACCCTTACGGGAGACCCAGTACTTC.

The CDR3 loop is CASSDLSGGAETQYF. The DNA of the CDR3 is TGTGCCAGCAGTGATCTTAGCGGGGGGGCAGAGACCCAGTACTTC. The genes are TRBV6-1 and TRBJ2-5; 11 positions match TRBD2. The CDR3 has 15 amino acids. Germline V lookup: CDR1 MNHNS, CDR2 SASEGT. The junction had 4 bases not matched to a gene; V was cut back by 3 bases and J by 4 bases.

The chain has TRBV25-1 and TRBJ1-4; TRBD1 matches at 7 bases. The CDR3 spans 17 residues. V trimming: 6 bases; J trimming: 0 bases; junction bases outside the gene matches: 10. Germline lookup yields CDR1 MGHDK and CDR2 SYGVNS. In DNA form, the CDR3 reads TGTGCCAGCAGCGTAGGGGGCAGACTAGCAACTAATGAAAAACTGTTTTTT. Translated: CASSVGGRLATNEKLFF. Drawing the rest from reference TRBV25-1 and TRBJ1-4, the complete variable domain is EADIYQTPRYLVIGTGKKITLECSQTMGHDKMYWYQQDPGMELHLIHYSYGVNSTEKGDLSSESTVSRIRTEHFPLTLESARPSHTSQYLCASSVGGRLATNEKLFFGSGTQLSVL.

This chain connects TRBV11-2 to TRBJ1-1; no clear D gene. V lost 0 bases, J lost 10 bases, and 12 bases lay in between. CDR1 and CDR2 (germline): SGHAT, FQNNGV. The CDR3 consists of 13 residues. Here the CDR3 reads CASSLDQIGGAFF. The CDR3 bases are TGTGCCAGCAGCTTAGATCAGATAGGCGGAGCTTTCTTT.

The gene calls are TRBV27 and TRBJ2-7; tentatively, D is TRBD1 (7 bases). The V gene lost 2 bases and the J gene lost 7 bases, with 12 bases spanning the gap. This CDR3 has 13 residues. The V gene's germline CDR1 is MNHEY and CDR2 SMNVEV (reference sequence). The CDR3 DNA reads TGTGCCAGCAGTTTAGCAGGGGGGAGGGAGCAGTACTTC. Translating gives CASSLAGGREQYF.

This chain links TRBV9 with TRBJ2-1; D possibly corresponds to TRBD2 (6 bases). V was clipped by 3 bases and J by 0 bases, with 13 bases between them. The germline gives CDR1 SGDLS, CDR2 YYNGEE. CDR3 length equals 16 residues. CDR3 in DNA: TGTGCCAGCAGCGGTGGGACTTTTAGCTCCTACAATGAGCAGTTCTTC. Protein product: CASSGGTFSSYNEQFF.

The chain employs TRBV9 and TRBJ2-7, with D possibly matching TRBD1 (5 bases). Germline V gene data show CDR1 as SGDLS and CDR2 as YYNGEE. The CDR3 loop spans 13 amino acids. V was shortened by 3 bases and J by 2 bases, with 9 bases between the two germline ends. The CDR3 DNA reads as TGTGCCAGCAGCGGAGACAGAGCCTACGAGCAGTACTTC. Protein product: CASSGDRAYEQYF.

The rearrangement joins TRBV28 to TRBJ1-5, with 10 bases identical to TRBD1. The CDR3 runs 16 residues. Germline CDR1 MDHEN, CDR2 SYDVKM. The junction had 5 bases not matched to a gene; V was cut back by 2 bases and J by 4 bases. DNA of the CDR3: TGTGCCAGCAGTTTACGGGACAGGGGAGGGAATCAGCCCCAGCATTTT. It codes for CASSLRDRGGNQPQHF. The full variable domain, in which reference TRBV28 and TRBJ1-5 provide the parts outside the CDR3, is DVKVTQSSRYLVKRTGEKVFLECVQDMDHENMFWYRQDPGLGLRLIYFSYDVKMKEKGDIPEGYSVSREKKERFSLILESASTNQTSMYLCASSLRDRGGNQPQHFGDGTRLSIL.